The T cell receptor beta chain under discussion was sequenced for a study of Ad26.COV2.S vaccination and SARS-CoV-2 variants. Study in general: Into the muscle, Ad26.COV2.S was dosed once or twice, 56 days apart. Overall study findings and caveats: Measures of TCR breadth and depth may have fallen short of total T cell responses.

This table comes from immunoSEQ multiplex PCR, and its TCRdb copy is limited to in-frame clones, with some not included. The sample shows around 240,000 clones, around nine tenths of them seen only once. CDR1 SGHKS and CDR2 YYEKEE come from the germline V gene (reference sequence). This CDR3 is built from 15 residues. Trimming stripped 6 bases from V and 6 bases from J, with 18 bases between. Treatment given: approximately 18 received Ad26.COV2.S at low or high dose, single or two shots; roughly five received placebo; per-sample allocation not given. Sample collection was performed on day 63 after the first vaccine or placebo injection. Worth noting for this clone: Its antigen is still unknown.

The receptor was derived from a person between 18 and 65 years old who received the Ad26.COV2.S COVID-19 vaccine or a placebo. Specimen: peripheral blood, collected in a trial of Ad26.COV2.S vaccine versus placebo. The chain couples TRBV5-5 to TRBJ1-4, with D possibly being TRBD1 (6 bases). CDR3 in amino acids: CASTPRSGADEKLFF. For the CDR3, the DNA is TGTGCCAGCACCCCCAGATCGGGGGCGGATGAAAAACTGTTTTTT.